The T cell receptor beta chain under discussion was sequenced for a study of blood T cell repertoires in COVID-19. The overall study: The United States, Italy and Spain supplied acute and convalescent COVID-19 samples. In each case, the material was cDNA or gDNA derived from T cells, B-cell-depleted T cells, or PBMCs.

In the original processing: The assay estimated nucleated cells by amplifying reference gene primers. Produced via immunoSEQ multiplex PCR; TCRdb's table is partial and in-frame only. The DNA gave D and trimming, while V, J and clone size come from that table. The repertoire holds around 300,000 clones, with just over 85% as singletons. With 7 bases removed from V and 2 bases from J, the gap between germline ends came to 20 bases. The CDR3 consists of 16 residues. CDR1 and CDR2 from the germline V gene are SNHLY and FYNNEI. The sequenced sample was peripheral blood. The rearrangement uses TRBV2 and TRBJ1-2; possible D gene TRBD1, 5 bases. This receptor was taken from a woman aged 25 to 39 with active or convalescent COVID-19. CDR3 coding DNA: TGTGCCAGCAAAAAGGCCTCAGGGCTGGTGAACTATGGCTACACCTTC. Residues: CASKKASGLVNYGYTF.